The subject of this entry is one T cell receptor (beta chain). In the authors' workflow: Nucleated cell counts were estimated from reference gene primer amplification. Profiling relied on immunoSEQ multiplex PCR, and the TCRdb table lists in-frame clones only, not all of them. D and trimming were read from the DNA, whereas the V and J calls and clone size are those reported in that table. The table has roughly 230,000 clones, roughly 84% seen once. Participant age was roughly 18 to 100 years, and participants resided in fewer than 30 US areas. Categorization into cohorts depended on clinical history that participants reported. CDR1 is KGHSH and CDR2 is LQKENI in the germline V gene. The CDR3 length is 16 residues. V shed 2 bases, J shed 2 bases, and the junction held 5 bases outside the gene matches. This sample stems from a study of blood T cell repertoires in COVID-19. Looking at the study overall: The cDNA or gDNA used as material had been derived from T cells, B-cell-depleted T cells, or PBMCs.

Material: PBMCs or T cells enriched from blood (not recorded which). The source of this sequence is a man aged 45-65 years who had recovered from COVID-19. The chain combines TRBV18 with TRBJ1-3, with TRBD1 matching over 8 bases. The CDR3 DNA is TGTGCCAGCTCACCAGGACAGGGTAGGACTGGAAACACCATATATTTT. Protein sequence: CASSPGQGRTGNTIYF.